This entry features one T cell receptor beta chain sequence. Its antigen is unidentified. The entry originates in a study of cytomegalovirus exposure and HLA in healthy donors. Study-wide points: A list of more than 150 TCR beta chains associated with cytomegalovirus was given.

CDR3 size: 17 residues. The germline CDR1 and CDR2 sequences are SGHDN and FVKESK. V was shortened by 0 bases and J by 5 bases, with 19 bases between the two germline ends. Sequencing was performed with immunoSEQ multiplex PCR; in TCRdb, only in-frame clones are kept and a portion is missing. Of tens of thousands of clones listed, over 75% are singletons. The source is a woman between 25 and 40 years old in good health and CMV-seronegative. Sequencing used PBMCs. This chain connects TRBV14 to TRBJ2-5; possible D gene TRBD2, 5 bases. The CDR3, as DNA: TGTGCCAGCAGCCAAGATCCGAGGGATATTACTCGGGAGACCCAGTACTTC. It is translated as CASSQDPRDITRETQYF.